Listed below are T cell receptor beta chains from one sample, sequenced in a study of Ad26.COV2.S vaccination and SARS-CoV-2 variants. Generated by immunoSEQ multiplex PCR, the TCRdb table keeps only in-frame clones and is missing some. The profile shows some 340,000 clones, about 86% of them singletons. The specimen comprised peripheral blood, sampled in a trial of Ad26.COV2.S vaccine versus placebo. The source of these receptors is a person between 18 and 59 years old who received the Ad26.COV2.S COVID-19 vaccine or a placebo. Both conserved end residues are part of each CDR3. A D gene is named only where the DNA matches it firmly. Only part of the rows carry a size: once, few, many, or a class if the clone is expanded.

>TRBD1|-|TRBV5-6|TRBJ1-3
CASSAMDRTVAWAGNTIYF
TGTGCCAGCAGCGCGATGGACAGGACGGTCGCCTGGGCTGGAAACACCATATATTTT
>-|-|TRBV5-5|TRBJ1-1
CASSAPGVRRNTEAFF
TGTGCCAGCAGCGCCCCTGGGGTTAGGAGGAACACTGAAGCTTTCTTT
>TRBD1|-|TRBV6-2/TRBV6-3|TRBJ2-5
CASSYPQGVQETQYF
TGTGCCAGCAGTTACCCTCAGGGGGTCCAAGAGACCCAGTACTTC
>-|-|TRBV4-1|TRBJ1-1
CASSQDDRSITEAFF
TGCGCCAGCAGCCAAGACGACAGGTCGATCACTGAAGCTTTCTTT
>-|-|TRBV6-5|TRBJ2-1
CASSYVSSEYNEQFF
TGTGCCAGCAGTTACGTGTCTTCGGAATACAATGAGCAGTTCTTC
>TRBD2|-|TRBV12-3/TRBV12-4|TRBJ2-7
CASSLGGEEEQYF
TGTGCCAGCAGTTTGGGAGGGGAAGAGGAGCAGTACTTC
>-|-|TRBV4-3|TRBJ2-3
CASSQVFGGFSTDTQYF
TGCGCCAGCAGCCAAGTATTTGGGGGCTTTAGCACAGATACGCAGTATTTT
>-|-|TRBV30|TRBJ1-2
CAWSVRLDGSNYGYTF
TGTGCCTGGAGTGTGAGGTTGGACGGGTCTAACTATGGCTACACCTTC
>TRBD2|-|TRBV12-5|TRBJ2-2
CASGLRAGGRAGELFF
TGTGCTAGTGGTTTGCGAGCGGGGGGCAGGGCCGGGGAGCTGTTTTTT
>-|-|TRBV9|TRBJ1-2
CASSRGEKGGYTF
TGTGCCAGCAGTAGGGGGGAGAAAGGAGGCTACACCTTC
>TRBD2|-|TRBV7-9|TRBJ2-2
CASSLRGGPGELFF
TGTGCCAGCAGCTTACGCGGGGGGCCCGGAGAGCTGTTTTTT
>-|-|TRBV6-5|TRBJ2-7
CASSSEGLGYEQYF
TGTGCCAGCAGTTCAGAGGGCCTCGGTTACGAGCAGTACTTC
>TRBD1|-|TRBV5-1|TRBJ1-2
CASRPSTGGGYGYTF
TGCGCCAGCAGACCCAGCACAGGGGGTGGCTATGGCTACACCTTC
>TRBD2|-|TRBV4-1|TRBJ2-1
CASRTSGGVREQFF
TGCGCCAGCCGAACTAGCGGGGGGGTACGGGAGCAGTTCTTC
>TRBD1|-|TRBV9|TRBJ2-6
CASSVPGGGLKGANVLTF
TGTGCCAGCAGCGTACCAGGGGGCGGCTTAAAAGGGGCCAACGTCCTGACTTTC
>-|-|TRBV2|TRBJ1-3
CASSELRNTIYF
TGTGCCAGCAGTGAATTGAGAAACACCATATATTTT
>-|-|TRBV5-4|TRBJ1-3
CASSPGRNSGNTIYF
TGTGCCAGCAGCCCGGGACGAAACTCTGGAAACACCATATATTTT
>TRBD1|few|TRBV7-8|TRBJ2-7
CASSPTGVEEQYF
TGTGCCAGCAGCCCCACAGGGGTGGAGGAGCAGTACTTC
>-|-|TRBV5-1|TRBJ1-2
CASKGGTLYYTF
TGCGCCAGCAAAGGGGGGACCTTGTACTACACCTTC
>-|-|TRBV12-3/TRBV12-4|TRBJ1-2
CASSTTVTGYTF
TGTGCCAGCAGTACGACAGTGACTGGCTACACCTTC
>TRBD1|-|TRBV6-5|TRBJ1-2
CASSSGQGRADYTF
TGTGCCAGCAGTTCCGGACAGGGAAGGGCCGACTACACCTTC
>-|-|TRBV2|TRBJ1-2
CASTSGGSYGYTF
TGTGCCAGTACAAGCGGGGGAAGCTATGGCTACACCTTC
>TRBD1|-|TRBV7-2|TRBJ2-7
CASSVGQGPYEQYF
TGTGCCAGCAGCGTGGGACAGGGCCCCTACGAGCAGTACTTC
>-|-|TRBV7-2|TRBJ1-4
CASSSRPGQGEKLFF
TGTGCCAGCAGCTCTAGGCCAGGGCAGGGGGAAAAACTGTTTTTT
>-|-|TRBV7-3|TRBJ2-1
CASSAHGGEQFF
TGTGCCAGCAGCGCCCATGGGGGTGAGCAGTTCTTC
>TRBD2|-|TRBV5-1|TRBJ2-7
CASSPRGERGSYEQYF
TGCGCCAGCAGCCCCCGGGGGGAGCGGGGCTCCTACGAGCAGTACTTC
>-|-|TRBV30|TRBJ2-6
CAWSVSRTGANVLTF
TGTGCCTGGAGTGTATCCAGAACGGGGGCCAACGTCCTGACTTTC
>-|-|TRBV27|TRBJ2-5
CASSPLPGTQETQYF
TGTGCCAGCAGTCCCCTTCCAGGGACCCAAGAGACCCAGTACTTC
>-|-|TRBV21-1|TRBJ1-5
CASSRNRRPVESNQPQHF
TGTGCCAGCAGCAGAAACCGACGCCCCGTAGAAAGCAATCAGCCCCAGCATTTT
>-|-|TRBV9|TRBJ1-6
CASSGSGGQNSPLHF
TGTGCCAGCAGCGGATCGGGAGGGCAAAATTCACCCCTCCACTTT
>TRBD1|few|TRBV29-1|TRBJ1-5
CSVARQGSNQPQHF
TGCAGCGTTGCCCGACAGGGGAGCAATCAGCCCCAGCATTTT
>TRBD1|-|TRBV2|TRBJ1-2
CASSVSTGVVDYTF
TGTGCCAGCAGCGTCTCCACAGGGGTAGTAGACTACACCTTC
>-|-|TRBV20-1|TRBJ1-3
CSASEARRGNTIYF
TGCAGTGCTAGTGAGGCTCGTCGCGGAAACACCATATATTTT
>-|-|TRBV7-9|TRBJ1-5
CASSLEGDQPQHF
TGTGCCAGCAGCTTAGAAGGGGATCAGCCCCAGCATTTT
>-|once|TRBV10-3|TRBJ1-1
CAISSSENTEAFF
TGTGCCATCAGTAGTTCAGAGAACACTGAAGCTTTCTTT
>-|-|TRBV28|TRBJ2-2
CASSLSGAAGELFF
TGTGCCAGCAGTTTATCGGGGGCGGCCGGGGAGCTGTTTTTT
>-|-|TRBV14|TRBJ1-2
CASSQVRDSYGYTF
TGTGCCAGCAGCCAAGTGAGGGATTCCTATGGCTACACCTTC
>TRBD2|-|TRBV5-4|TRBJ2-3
CASSPRGSGGLTDTQYF
TGTGCCAGCAGCCCCCGGGGGAGCGGGGGCCTCACAGATACGCAGTATTTT
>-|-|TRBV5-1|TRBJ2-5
CASSMGHQVAGETQYF
TGCGCCAGCAGCATGGGACACCAAGTCGCCGGGGAGACCCAGTACTTC
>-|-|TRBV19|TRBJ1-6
CASRDSQREKPLHF
TGTGCCAGTAGGGACAGCCAGCGGGAAAAACCCCTCCACTTT
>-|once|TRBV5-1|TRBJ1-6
CASSLDPDFYNSPLHF
TGCGCCAGCAGCTTGGACCCAGATTTTTATAATTCACCCCTCCACTTT
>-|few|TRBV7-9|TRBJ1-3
CASSLSSAGMGNTIYF
TGTGCCAGCAGCTTAAGTTCGGCAGGGATGGGAAACACCATATATTTT
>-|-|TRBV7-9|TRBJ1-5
CASRGVVSNQPQHF
TGTGCCAGCAGGGGGGTCGTTAGCAATCAGCCCCAGCATTTT
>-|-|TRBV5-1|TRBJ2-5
CASSLYSQETQYF
TGCGCCAGCAGCTTATACAGCCAAGAGACCCAGTACTTC
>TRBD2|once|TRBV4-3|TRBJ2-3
CASSQQGWGGDTDTQYF
TGCGCCAGCAGCCAACAGGGCTGGGGGGGGGACACAGATACGCAGTATTTT
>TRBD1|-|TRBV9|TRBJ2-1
CASSVRTGGYNEQFF
TGTGCCAGCAGCGTACGGACAGGGGGCTACAATGAGCAGTTCTTC
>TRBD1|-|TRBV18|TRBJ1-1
CASSYNRGSPEAFF
TGTGCCAGCTCGTATAACAGGGGATCCCCTGAAGCTTTCTTT
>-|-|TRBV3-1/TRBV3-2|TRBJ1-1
CASSQDRIQFIEAFF
TGTGCCAGCAGCCAAGATCGAATACAGTTTATTGAAGCTTTCTTT
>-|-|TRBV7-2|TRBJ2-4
CASSPGGVTGIWGRNIQYF
TGTGCCAGCAGCCCAGGGGGGGTGACAGGGATTTGGGGTAGAAACATTCAGTACTTC
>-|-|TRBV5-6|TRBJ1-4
CASSLRGVNEKLFF
TGTGCCAGCAGCTTGCGGGGGGTTAATGAAAAACTGTTTTTT
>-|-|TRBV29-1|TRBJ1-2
CSASDSNYGYTF
TGCAGCGCCTCCGATTCCAACTATGGCTACACCTTC
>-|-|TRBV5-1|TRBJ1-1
CASSLGAGNTEAFF
TGCGCCAGCAGCTTGGGCGCCGGGAACACTGAAGCTTTCTTT
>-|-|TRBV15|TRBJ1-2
CATSRDSVAASYGYTF
TGTGCCACCAGCAGAGATTCTGTGGCAGCTTCCTATGGCTACACCTTC
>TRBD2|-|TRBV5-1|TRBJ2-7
CASSSQLAGNSYEQYF
TGCGCCAGCAGCTCACAACTAGCGGGGAACTCCTACGAGCAGTACTTC
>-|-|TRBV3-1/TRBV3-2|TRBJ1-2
CASSQEGTGGTFLYGYTF
TGTGCCAGCAGCCAAGAAGGTACGGGCGGAACATTTTTATATGGCTACACCTTC